This T cell receptor beta chain was recorded in a study of cytomegalovirus exposure and HLA in healthy donors. As to this clone: The antigen is undetermined.

These donors, healthy bone marrow donors, were studied. Germline V gives CDR1 LNHDA, CDR2 SQIVND (reference sequence). After removal of 5 bases from V and 2 bases from J, the junction contained 5 bases not matched to a gene. The CDR3 is 14 residues long. Study results and caveats: The analysis excluded some indistinguishable V segments, including TRBV6-2 and TRBV6-3.

The PCR made use of 60 Vbeta and 13 Jbeta primers. Authors' analysis steps: The count from a later analysis was some 80 million unique TCR beta chains, some 10 million of them shared. The repertoire was sequenced with immunoSEQ multiplex PCR; TCRdb's copy has only in-frame clones and lacks some. V and J calls and clone size are given by that table; D and trimming were obtained from the DNA. The sample holds some 150,000 clones; 80% to 90% are singletons and the top ten take less than 2.5%. The chain couples TRBV19 to TRBJ1-2, with 7 nucleotides matching TRBD1. Source material: PBMCs. This sequence was found in a woman under 30 in good health and CMV-seronegative. The CDR3, as DNA: TGTGCCAGTAGTGGGGGGACAGTGAACTATGGCTACACCTTC. Residues: CASSGGTVNYGYTF.